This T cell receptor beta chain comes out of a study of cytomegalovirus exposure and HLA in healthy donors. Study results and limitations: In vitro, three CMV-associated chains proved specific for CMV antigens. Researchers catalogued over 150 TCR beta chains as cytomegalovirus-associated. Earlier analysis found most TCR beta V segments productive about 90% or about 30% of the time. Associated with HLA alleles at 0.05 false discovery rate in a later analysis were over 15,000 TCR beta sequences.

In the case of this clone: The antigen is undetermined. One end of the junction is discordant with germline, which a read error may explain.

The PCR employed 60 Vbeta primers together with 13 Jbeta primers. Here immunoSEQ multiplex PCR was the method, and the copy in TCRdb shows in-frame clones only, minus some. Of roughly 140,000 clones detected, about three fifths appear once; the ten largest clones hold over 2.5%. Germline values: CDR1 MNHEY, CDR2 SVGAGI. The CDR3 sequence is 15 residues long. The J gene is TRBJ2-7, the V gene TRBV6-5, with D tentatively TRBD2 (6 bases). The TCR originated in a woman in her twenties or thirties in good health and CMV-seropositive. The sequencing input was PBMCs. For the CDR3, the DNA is TGTGCCATCAGTAAAACGGGACTCGGGTCGCACGAGCAGTACTTC. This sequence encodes CAISKTGLGSHEQYF.